The T cell receptor beta chain under discussion was sequenced for a study of long-term antiretroviral therapy in people with HIV. Comments on this clone: Its specificity is unknown.

Regarding the study as a whole: Subsequent to ART, diversity was augmented yet persisted below that of transplant donor controls.

From each donor, at least one pre-ART PBMC sample and at least two post-ART PBMC samples were obtained. At the survey level, the v3.0 immunoSEQ assay was run. Sequencing was intended to reach roughly 35,000-50,000 T-cell genomes per sample. The data were produced by immunoSEQ multiplex PCR, yet TCRdb's version contains in-frame clones alone and is incomplete. Among 17,000 or so clones listed, 75% to 85% were seen once. The sequence was collected from a man between 18 and 35 years old with HIV. Sequencing was performed on unsorted PBMCs, taken 0.3 years after starting antiretroviral therapy.

CDR3 coding DNA: TGTGCCAGCAGCCCCAAATTTATTTACGAGCAGTACTTC. Translated: CASSPKFIYEQYF. The gene calls are TRBV5-6 and TRBJ2-7, with D unclear. From germline, CDR1 is SGHDT and CDR2 YYEEEE. Trimming stripped 4 bases from V and 4 bases from J, with 12 bases between. The CDR3 runs to 13 residues.